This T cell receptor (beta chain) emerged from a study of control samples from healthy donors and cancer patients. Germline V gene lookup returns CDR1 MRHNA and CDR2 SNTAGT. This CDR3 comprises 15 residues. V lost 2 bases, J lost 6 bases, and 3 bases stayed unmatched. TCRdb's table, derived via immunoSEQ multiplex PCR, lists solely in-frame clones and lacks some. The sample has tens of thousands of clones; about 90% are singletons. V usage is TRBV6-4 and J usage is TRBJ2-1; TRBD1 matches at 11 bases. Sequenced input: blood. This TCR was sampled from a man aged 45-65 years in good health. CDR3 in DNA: TGTGCCAGCAGTGACGAGGGGACAGGGGGCAATGAGCAGTTCTTC. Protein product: CASSDEGTGGNEQFF.